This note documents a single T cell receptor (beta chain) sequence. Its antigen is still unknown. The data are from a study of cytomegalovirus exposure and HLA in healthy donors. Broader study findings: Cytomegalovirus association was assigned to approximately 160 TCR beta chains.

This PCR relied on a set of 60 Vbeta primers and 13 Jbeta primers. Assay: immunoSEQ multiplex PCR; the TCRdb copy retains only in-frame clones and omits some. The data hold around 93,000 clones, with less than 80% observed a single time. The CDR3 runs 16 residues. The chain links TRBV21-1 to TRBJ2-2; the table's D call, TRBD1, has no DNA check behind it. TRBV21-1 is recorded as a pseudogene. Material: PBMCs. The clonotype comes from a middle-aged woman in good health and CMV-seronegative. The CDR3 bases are TGTGCCAGCAGCAAAGCTGGAGACAGGGGTCCCGGGGAGCTGTTTTTT. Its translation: CASSKAGDRGPGELFF.